This T cell receptor (beta chain) is drawn from a study of blood T cell repertoires in COVID-19. Overall study: Nucleic acid was either cDNA or gDNA, and it came from T cells, B-cell-depleted T cells, or PBMCs.

Clones were read by immunoSEQ multiplex PCR, and TCRdb kept only the in-frame ones, dropping some. The sample lists tens of thousands of clones, roughly 88% seen once, with roughly 8.1% in the top ten. Germline V CDR1 and CDR2: MNHNY, SVGAGI (reference sequence). Unmatched junction bases numbered 3, after V lost 5 bases and J lost 5 bases. This CDR3 region has 14 residues. Material: peripheral blood. This receptor was identified in a man in his thirties or forties with acute or convalescent COVID-19. This sequence joins TRBV6-6 and TRBJ1-6; 7 nucleotides agree with TRBD1. CDR3 sequence reads: CASSKTGNNSPLHF. CDR3 in DNA: TGTGCCAGCAGTAAGACAGGGAATAATTCACCCCTCCACTTT.